One and the same sample provided the 15 T cell receptor beta chains below, sequenced in a study of PD-1 blockade in classical Hodgkin lymphoma. The time point: cycle 4 day 1 (C4D1), after 5 to 7 weeks of nivolumab. Autologous stem cell transplantation was followed by relapse in every patient, and brentuximab vedotin exposure varied. Sequencing was performed with immunoSEQ multiplex PCR; in TCRdb, only in-frame clones are kept and a portion is missing. The sample consists of approximately 61,000 clones, 87% of them appearing once. The material sequenced was peripheral blood mononuclear cells (PBMCs), taken before the fourth cycle of nivolumab. These TCRs come from a human donor with classical Hodgkin lymphoma.

This sequence joins TRBV7-9 and TRBJ2-7; the D is unclear. CDR3 length: 14 residues. Per the germline V gene, CDR1 is SEHNR and CDR2 is FQNEAQ (reference sequence). The V end lost 1 base, the J end lost 2 bases, and 9 bases lay between the germline ends. DNA of the CDR3: TGTGCCAGCAGCTTAGAGGCAGGCCCCTACGAGCAGTACTTC. Translated, it gives CASSLEAGPYEQYF.

This clone was seen a single time. This sequence joins TRBV2 and TRBJ2-5; TRBD1 matches 8 bases. After removal of 10 bases from V and 5 bases from J, the junction contained 3 bases not matched to a gene. Germline V CDR1 and CDR2: SNHLY, FYNNEI. The CDR3 sequence is 11 residues long. CDR3 amino acids: CATGDRETQYF. The CDR3 nucleotides are TGTGCCACGGGGGACAGGGAGACCCAGTACTTC.

The rearrangement joins TRBV19 to TRBJ2-7; 7 positions agree with TRBD1. After removal of 5 bases from V and 2 bases from J, the junction contained 15 bases not matched to a gene. Germline values: CDR1 LNHDA, CDR2 SQIVND (reference sequence). The CDR3 length is 17 residues. The CDR3 sequence: CASSVLPGQRGPYEQYF. The CDR3 DNA sequence: TGTGCCAGTAGTGTCCTACCGGGACAGCGAGGTCCCTACGAGCAGTACTTC.

This chain connects TRBV7-6 to TRBJ1-6; 8 bases match TRBD1. Germline V gene sequence: CDR1 SGHVS, CDR2 FNYEAQ. The CDR3 covers 16 residues. V was pared by 2 bases and J by 1 base, with 1 base of the junction left unmatched. CDR3 region: CASSLQGASYNSPLHF. As DNA, the CDR3 is TGTGCCAGCAGCTTACAGGGGGCTTCCTATAATTCACCCCTCCACTTT.

This sequence joins TRBV11-3 and TRBJ2-7; the match to TRBD1 covers 9 bases. CDR3 length: 14 residues. Per germline, CDR1 SGHNT and CDR2 YENEEA. J was trimmed by 5 bases and V by 5 bases; bases with no gene match: 7. CDR3 in DNA: TGTGCCAGCAGCAATCGGGACAGGGTGGACGAGCAGTACTTC. Its translation is CASSNRDRVDEQYF.

The genes are TRBV19 and TRBJ1-6; no definite D call. The CDR3 runs to 19 residues. V was shortened by 3 bases and J by 0 bases, with 18 bases between the two germline ends. The germline gives CDR1 LNHDA, CDR2 SQIVND (reference sequence). CDR3 residues: CASSMLPSAGSSYNSPLHF. The CDR3 DNA reads as TGTGCCAGTAGTATGTTGCCCTCCGCGGGGAGCTCCTATAATTCACCCCTCCACTTT.

The chain carries TRBV23-1 and TRBJ1-3; a weak D match, TRBD1 (6 bases). TRBV23-1 is treated as an ORF (open reading frame) with a function not yet certain. The CDR3 runs to 17 residues. V was clipped by 3 bases and J by 6 bases, with 21 bases between them. This CDR3 reads CASSQPRTALRENTIYF. The DNA of the CDR3 is TGCGCCAGCAGTCAGCCCAGGACAGCTCTCCGGGAAAACACCATATATTTT.

The J gene is TRBJ1-6, the V gene TRBV5-1; D gene uncertain. There are 16 residues in the CDR3. Germline V gene data show CDR1 as SGHRS and CDR2 as YFSETQ. V shed 2 bases and J shed 7 bases, with 16 bases lying between them. CDR3 DNA: TGCGCCAGCAGCTTCCTGGCCCAGCCGTCCAATTCACCCCTCCACTTT. Protein sequence: CASSFLAQPSNSPLHF.

Comment on this clone: Within the sample, other DNA sequences also encode this same CDR3. V gene TRBV7-9 combines with J gene TRBJ1-3, with D uncertain. The CDR3 length is 13 residues. V lost 5 bases and J lost 0, with 5 bases in between. CDR1 and CDR2 from the germline V gene are SEHNR and FQNEAQ (reference sequence). The DNA of the CDR3 is TGTGCCAGCAGCCGGGACTCTGGAAACACCATATATTTT. It is translated as CASSRDSGNTIYF.

In its sample, this clone was seen a few times. The CDR3 coding sequence is TGTGCCAGCAGTTTCTTAACGGGGGGGCAGGACTCCTACGAGCAGTACTTC. As protein: CASSFLTGGQDSYEQYF. J is TRBJ2-7 and V is TRBV28; 8 bases line up with TRBD2. Germline V gene data show CDR1 as MDHEN and CDR2 as SYDVKM. The CDR3 consists of 17 residues. V gave up 3 bases and J gave up 0 bases; unmatched junction bases: 10.

V is TRBV5-4 and J is TRBJ2-5; D is uncertain. Trimming shortened V by 2 bases and J by 5 bases, and 13 bases separated the two germline ends. The CDR3 totals 14 residues. Germline CDR1 and CDR2: SGHNT and YYREEE (reference sequence). CDR3 in amino acids: CASSLQDGLETQYF. The DNA of the CDR3 is TGTGCCAGCAGCTTACAAGACGGGTTGGAGACCCAGTACTTC.

This clone was counted once. The chain carries TRBV29-1 and TRBJ2-1, with 12 bases that match TRBD1. The CDR3 sequence is 14 residues long. J lost 4 bases, V lost 6 bases, and 4 bases had no gene match. The V gene's germline CDR1 is SQVTM and CDR2 ANQGSEA. Here the CDR3 DNA reads TGCAGCGTAACGGGACAGGGGGCTTACAATGAGCAGTTCTTC. Its protein product is CSVTGQGAYNEQFF.

The chain couples TRBV5-1 to TRBJ1-6; 8 nucleotides line up with TRBD1. CDR1 and CDR2 from the germline V gene are SGHRS and YFSETQ. V lost 4 bases and J lost 8; bases outside the gene matches: 8. This CDR3 is 15 amino acids long. DNA for the CDR3: TGCGCCAGCAGCCTTGCAGGGGGCTCAGATTCACCCCTCCACTTT. Amino acids: CASSLAGGSDSPLHF.

V is TRBV5-1 and J is TRBJ2-3; 7 bases align to TRBD1. V trimming: 4 bases; J trimming: 2 bases; junction bases outside the gene matches: 4. This CDR3 has 14 amino acids. CDR1 SGHRS and CDR2 YFSETQ come from the germline V gene. The DNA for the CDR3 is TGCGCCAGCAGCCTGGGACAGAACACAGATACGCAGTATTTT. Protein product: CASSLGQNTDTQYF.

This clone occurred once. The J gene is TRBJ1-1, the V gene TRBV5-1; D ambiguous. CDR1 is SGHRS and CDR2 is YFSETQ in the germline V gene. V lost 3 bases, J lost 5 bases, and 20 bases lay in between. CDR3 length: 16 residues. CDR3 region: CASSSETRARKTEAFF. DNA for the CDR3: TGCGCCAGCAGCTCAGAAACAAGGGCCAGGAAGACTGAAGCTTTCTTT.